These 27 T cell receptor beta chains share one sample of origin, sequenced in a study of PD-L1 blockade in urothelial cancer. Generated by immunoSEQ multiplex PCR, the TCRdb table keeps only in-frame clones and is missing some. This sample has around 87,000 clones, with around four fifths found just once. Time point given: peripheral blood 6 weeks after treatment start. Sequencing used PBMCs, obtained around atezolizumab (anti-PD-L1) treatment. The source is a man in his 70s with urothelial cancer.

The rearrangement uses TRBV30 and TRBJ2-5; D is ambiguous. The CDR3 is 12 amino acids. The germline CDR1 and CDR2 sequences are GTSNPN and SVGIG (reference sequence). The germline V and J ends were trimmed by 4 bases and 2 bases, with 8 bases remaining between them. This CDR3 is CAWMAGQETQYF. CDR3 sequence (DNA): TGTGCCTGGATGGCAGGTCAAGAGACCCAGTACTTC.

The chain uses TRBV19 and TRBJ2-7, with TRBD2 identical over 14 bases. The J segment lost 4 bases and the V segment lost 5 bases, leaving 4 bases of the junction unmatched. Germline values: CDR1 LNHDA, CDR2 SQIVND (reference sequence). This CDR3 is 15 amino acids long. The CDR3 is CASSGLAGGSYEQYF. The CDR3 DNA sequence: TGTGCCAGTAGTGGACTAGCGGGAGGATCGTACGAGCAGTACTTC.

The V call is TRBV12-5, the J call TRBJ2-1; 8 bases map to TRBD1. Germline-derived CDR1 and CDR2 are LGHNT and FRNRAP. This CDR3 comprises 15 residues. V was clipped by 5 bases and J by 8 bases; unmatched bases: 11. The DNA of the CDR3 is TGTGCTAGTGGTCCCGGGACCCCAGGGGGCGATGAGCAGTTCTTC. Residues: CASGPGTPGGDEQFF.

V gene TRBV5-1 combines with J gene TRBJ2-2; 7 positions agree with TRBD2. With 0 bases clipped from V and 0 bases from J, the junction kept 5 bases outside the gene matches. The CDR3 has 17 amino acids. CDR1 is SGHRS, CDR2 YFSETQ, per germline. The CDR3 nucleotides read TGCGCCAGCAGCTTGGAACCTAGCGGATCGAACACCGGGGAGCTGTTTTTT. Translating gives CASSLEPSGSNTGELFF.

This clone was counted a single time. CDR3 sequence: CSVAVSNEKLFF. The DNA for the CDR3 is TGCAGCGTGGCAGTATCGAATGAAAAACTGTTTTTT. The gene calls are TRBV29-1 and TRBJ1-4; unclear D gene. The CDR3 has 12 residues. Germline lookup yields CDR1 SQVTM and CDR2 ANQGSEA. V dropped 6 bases and J dropped 5 bases, with 10 bases sitting between them.

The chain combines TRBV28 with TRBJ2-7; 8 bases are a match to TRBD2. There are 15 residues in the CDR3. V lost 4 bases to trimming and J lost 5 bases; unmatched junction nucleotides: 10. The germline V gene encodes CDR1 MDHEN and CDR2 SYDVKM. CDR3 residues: CASSYPRGGKDEQYF. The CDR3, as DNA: TGTGCCAGCAGTTATCCCCGGGGGGGTAAGGACGAGCAGTACTTC.

The CDR3 sequence is CASSLFGGETQYF. As DNA, the CDR3 is TGTGCCAGCAGCTTATTCGGGGGGGAGACCCAGTACTTC. This sequence joins TRBV7-6 and TRBJ2-5; 7 nucleotides line up with TRBD2. Unmatched junction bases numbered 2, after V lost 2 bases and J lost 5 bases. Germline V lookup: CDR1 SGHVS, CDR2 FNYEAQ. CDR3 length: 13 residues. The full variable domain, in which reference TRBV7-6 and TRBJ2-5 provide the parts outside the CDR3, is GAGVSQSPRYKVTKRGQDVALRCDPISGHVSLYWYRQALGQGPEFLTYFNYEAQQDKSGLPNDRFSAERPEGSISTLTIQRTEQRDSAMYRCASSLFGGETQYFGPGTRLLVL.

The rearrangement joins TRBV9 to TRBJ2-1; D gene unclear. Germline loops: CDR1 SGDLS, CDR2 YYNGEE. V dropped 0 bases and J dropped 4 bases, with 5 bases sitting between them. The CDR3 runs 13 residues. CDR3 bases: TGTGCCAGCAGCGTAGCAGCGTACAATGAGCAGTTCTTC. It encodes CASSVAAYNEQFF.

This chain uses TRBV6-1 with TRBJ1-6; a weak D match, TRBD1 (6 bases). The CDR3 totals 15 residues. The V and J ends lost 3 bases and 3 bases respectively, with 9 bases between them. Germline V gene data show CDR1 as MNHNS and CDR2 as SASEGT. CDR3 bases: TGTGCCAGCAGTGATGAGACAGGCTATAATTCACCCCTCCACTTT. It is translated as CASSDETGYNSPLHF.

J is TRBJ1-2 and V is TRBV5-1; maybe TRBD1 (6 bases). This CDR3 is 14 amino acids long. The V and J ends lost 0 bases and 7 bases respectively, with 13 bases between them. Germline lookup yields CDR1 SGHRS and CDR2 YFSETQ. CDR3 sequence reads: CASSLDREGRGYTF. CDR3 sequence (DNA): TGCGCCAGCAGCTTGGACAGGGAAGGCCGTGGCTACACCTTC.

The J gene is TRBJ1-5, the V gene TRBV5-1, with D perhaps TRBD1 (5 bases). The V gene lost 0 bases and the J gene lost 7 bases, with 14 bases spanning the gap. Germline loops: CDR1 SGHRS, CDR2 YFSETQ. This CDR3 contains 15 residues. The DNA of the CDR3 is TGCGCCAGCAGCTTGGAGGGGCCAGCGGGCCAGCCCCAGCATTTT. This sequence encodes CASSLEGPAGQPQHF.

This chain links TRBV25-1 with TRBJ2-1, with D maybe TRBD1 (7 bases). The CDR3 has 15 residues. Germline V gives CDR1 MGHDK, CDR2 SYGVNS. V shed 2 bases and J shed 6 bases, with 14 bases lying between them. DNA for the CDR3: TGTGCCAGCAGTGAACCGAGACAGGGAGGCAATGAGCAGTTCTTC. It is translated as CASSEPRQGGNEQFF.

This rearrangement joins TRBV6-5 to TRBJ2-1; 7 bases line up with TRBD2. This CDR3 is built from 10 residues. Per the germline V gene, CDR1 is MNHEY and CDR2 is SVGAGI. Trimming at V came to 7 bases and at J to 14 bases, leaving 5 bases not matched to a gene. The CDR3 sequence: CASKGREKFF. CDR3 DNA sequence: TGTGCCAGCAAAGGGAGGGAAAAGTTCTTC.

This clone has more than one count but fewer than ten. Here the CDR3 reads CSTGQDPFF. CDR3 sequence (DNA): TGCAGCACTGGACAGGACCCTTTCTTT. The rearrangement uses TRBV29-1 and TRBJ1-1; 7 nucleotides agree with TRBD1. CDR3 length equals 9 residues. J was trimmed by 12 bases and V by 8 bases; bases with no gene match: 6. The V gene's germline CDR1 is SQVTM and CDR2 ANQGSEA.

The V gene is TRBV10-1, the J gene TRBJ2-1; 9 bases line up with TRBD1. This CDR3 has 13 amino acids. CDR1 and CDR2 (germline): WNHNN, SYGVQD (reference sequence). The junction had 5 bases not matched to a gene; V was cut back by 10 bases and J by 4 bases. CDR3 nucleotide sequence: TGCGCCACCGGGACAGGGAGGTACAATGAGCAGTTCTTC. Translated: CATGTGRYNEQFF.

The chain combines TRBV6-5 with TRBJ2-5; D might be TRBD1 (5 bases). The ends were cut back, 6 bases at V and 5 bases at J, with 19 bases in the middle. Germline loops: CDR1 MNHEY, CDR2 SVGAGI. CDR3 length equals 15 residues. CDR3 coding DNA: TGTGCCAGCAGCCCCCGACAGTCTGGGGTGGAGACCCAGTACTTC. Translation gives CASSPRQSGVETQYF.

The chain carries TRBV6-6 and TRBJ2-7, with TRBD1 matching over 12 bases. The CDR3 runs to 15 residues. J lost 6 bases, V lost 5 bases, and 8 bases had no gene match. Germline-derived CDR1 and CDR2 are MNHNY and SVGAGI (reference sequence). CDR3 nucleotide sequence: TGTGCCAGCAGTCCACCGGGACAGGGGGCGCGCGAGCAGTACTTC. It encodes CASSPPGQGAREQYF.

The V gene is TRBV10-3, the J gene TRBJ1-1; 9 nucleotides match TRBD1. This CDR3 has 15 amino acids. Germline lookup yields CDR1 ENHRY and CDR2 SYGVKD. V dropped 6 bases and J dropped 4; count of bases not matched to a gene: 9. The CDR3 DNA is TGTGCCATCAGCCCGACAGGGGGGTTCGGCACTGAAGCTTTCTTT. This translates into CAISPTGGFGTEAFF.

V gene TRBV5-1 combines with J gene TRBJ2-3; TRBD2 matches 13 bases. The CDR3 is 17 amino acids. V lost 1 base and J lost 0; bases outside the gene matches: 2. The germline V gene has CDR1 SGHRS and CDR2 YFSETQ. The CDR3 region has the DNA TGCGCCAGCAGCTTGCCGGGACTAGCGGGGAGCACAGATACGCAGTATTTT. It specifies CASSLPGLAGSTDTQYF.

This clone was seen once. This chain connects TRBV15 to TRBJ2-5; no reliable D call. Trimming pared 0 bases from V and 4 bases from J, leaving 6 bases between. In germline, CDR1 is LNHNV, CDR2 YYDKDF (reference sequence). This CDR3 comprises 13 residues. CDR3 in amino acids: CATSRDTGETQYF. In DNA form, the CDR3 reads TGTGCCACCAGCAGAGATACTGGAGAGACCCAGTACTTC.

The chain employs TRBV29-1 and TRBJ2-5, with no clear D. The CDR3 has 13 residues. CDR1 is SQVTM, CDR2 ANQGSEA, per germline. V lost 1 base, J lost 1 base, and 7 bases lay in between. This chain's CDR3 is CSVEAHPQETQYF. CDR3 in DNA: TGCAGCGTTGAAGCACACCCCCAAGAGACCCAGTACTTC.

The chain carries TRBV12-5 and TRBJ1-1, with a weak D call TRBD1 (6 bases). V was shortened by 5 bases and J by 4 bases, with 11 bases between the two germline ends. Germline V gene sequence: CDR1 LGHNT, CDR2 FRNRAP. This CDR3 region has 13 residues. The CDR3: CASGLTGGTEAFF. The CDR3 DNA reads TGTGCTAGTGGTCTGACAGGTGGCACTGAAGCTTTCTTT.

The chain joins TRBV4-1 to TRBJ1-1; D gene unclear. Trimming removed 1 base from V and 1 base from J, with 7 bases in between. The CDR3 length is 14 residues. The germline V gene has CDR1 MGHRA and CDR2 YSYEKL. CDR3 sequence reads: CASSQVGGNTEAFF. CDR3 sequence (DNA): TGCGCCAGCAGCCAAGTTGGAGGGAACACTGAAGCTTTCTTT.

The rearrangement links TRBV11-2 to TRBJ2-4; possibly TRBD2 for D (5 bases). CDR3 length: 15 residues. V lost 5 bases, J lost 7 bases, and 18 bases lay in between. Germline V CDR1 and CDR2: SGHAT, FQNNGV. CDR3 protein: CASSLEGFRWNIQYF. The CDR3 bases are TGTGCCAGCAGCCTCGAGGGTTTTCGTTGGAACATTCAGTACTTC.

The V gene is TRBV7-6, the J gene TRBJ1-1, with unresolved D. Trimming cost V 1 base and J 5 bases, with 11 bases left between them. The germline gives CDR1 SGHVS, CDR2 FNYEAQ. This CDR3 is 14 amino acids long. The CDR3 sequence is CASSLEARRTEAFF. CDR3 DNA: TGTGCCAGCAGCTTAGAGGCACGGCGGACTGAAGCTTTCTTT. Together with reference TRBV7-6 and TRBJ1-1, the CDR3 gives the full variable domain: GAGVSQSPRYKVTKRGQDVALRCDPISGHVSLYWYRQALGQGPEFLTYFNYEAQQDKSGLPNDRFSAERPEGSISTLTIQRTEQRDSAMYRCASSLEARRTEAFFGQGTRLTVV.

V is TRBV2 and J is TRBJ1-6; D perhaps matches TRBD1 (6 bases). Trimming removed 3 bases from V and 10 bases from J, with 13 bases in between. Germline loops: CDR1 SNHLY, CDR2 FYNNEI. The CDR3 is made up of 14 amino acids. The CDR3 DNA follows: TGTGCCAGCAGTGACCCGGGACAACAGTCACCCCTCCACTTT. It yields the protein CASSDPGQQSPLHF.

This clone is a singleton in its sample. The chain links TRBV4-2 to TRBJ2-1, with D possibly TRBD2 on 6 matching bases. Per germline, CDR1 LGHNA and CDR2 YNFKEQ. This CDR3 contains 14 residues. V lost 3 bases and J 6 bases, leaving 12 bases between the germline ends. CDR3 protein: CASSQAGLLNEQFF. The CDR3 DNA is TGTGCCAGCAGCCAGGCGGGACTTCTCAATGAGCAGTTCTTC.